This T cell receptor (beta chain) was sequenced for a study of shared clonotypes between healthy human individuals. CDR1 and CDR2 (germline): SQVTM, ANQGSEA. CDR3 size: 13 residues. Trimming pared 8 bases from V and 1 base from J, leaving 14 bases between. Assay used: immunoSEQ multiplex PCR; TCRdb lists only in-frame clones, some missing. The table includes about 680,000 clones, about 91% detected once. In the naive CD8 group, cells lacked CD45RO and were positively selected for CCR7, so terminally differentiated effector memory CD45RA+ cells were left out. The chain recombines TRBV29-1 with TRBJ2-5; D is unresolved. The material sequenced was naive CD8+ T cells sorted from blood. This sequence originates from a young man in good health. As DNA, the CDR3 is TGCAGCATCCTCTGGACGGTCCAAGAGACCCAGTACTTC. Amino acid sequence: CSILWTVQETQYF. Full variable domain (missing parts from reference TRBV29-1 and TRBJ2-5): SAVISQKPSRDICQRGTSLTIQCQVDSQVTMMFWYRQQPGQSLTLIATANQGSEATYESGFVIDKFPISRPNLTFSTLTVSNMSPEDSSIYLCSILWTVQETQYFGPGTRLLVL.